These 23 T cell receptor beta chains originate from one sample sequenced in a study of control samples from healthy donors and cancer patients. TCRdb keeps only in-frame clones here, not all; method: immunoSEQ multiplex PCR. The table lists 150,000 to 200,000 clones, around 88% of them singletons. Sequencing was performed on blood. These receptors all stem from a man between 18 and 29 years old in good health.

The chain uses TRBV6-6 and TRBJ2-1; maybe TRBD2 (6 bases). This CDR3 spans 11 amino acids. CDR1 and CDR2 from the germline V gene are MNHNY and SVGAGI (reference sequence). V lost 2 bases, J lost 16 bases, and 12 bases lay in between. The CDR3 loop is CASSYRDFPFF. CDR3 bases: TGTGCCAGCAGTTACCGGGACTTTCCTTTCTTC.

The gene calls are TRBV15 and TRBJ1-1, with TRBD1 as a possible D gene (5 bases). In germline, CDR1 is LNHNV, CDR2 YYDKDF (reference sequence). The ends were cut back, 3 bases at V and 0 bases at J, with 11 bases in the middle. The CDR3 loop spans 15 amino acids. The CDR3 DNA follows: TGTGCCACCAGCAGTACGGGACGGATGAACACTGAAGCTTTCTTT. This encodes CATSSTGRMNTEAFF.

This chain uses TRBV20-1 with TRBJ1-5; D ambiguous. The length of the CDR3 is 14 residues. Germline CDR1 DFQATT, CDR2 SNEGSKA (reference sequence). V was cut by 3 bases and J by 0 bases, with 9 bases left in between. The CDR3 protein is CSASPPYSNQPQHF. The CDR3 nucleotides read TGCAGTGCTAGTCCCCCTTATAGCAATCAGCCCCAGCATTTT.

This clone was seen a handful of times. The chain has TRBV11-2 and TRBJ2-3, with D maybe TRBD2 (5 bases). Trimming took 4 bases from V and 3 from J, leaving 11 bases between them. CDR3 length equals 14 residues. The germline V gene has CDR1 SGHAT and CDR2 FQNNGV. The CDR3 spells CASSWLGGTDTQYF. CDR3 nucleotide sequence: TGTGCCAGCAGCTGGTTGGGCGGGACAGATACGCAGTATTTT.

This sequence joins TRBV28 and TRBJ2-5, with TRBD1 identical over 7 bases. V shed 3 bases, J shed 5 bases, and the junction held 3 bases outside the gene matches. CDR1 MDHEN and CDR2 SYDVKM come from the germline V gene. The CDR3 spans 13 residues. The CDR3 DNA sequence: TGTGCCAGCAGTTTCGACAGGGTCGAGACCCAGTACTTC. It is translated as CASSFDRVETQYF.

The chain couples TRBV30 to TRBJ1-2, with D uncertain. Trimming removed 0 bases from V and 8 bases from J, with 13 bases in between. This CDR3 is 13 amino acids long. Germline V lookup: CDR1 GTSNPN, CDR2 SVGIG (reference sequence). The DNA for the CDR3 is TGTGCCTGGAGTGTCAGTCAGGTGGGCGGCTACACCTTC. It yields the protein CAWSVSQVGGYTF.

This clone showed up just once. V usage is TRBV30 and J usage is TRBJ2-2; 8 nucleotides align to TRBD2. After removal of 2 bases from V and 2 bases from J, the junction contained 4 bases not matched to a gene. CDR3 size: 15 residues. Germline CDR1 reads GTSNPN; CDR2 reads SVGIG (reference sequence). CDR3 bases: TGTGCCTGGAGTTTTACTAGCGGTAACACCGGGGAGCTGTTTTTT. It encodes CAWSFTSGNTGELFF. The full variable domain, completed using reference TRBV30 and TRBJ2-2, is SQTIHQWPATLVQPVGSPLSLECTVEGTSNPNLYWYRQAAGRGLQLLFYSVGIGQISSEVPQNLSASRPQDRQFILSSKKLLLSDSGFYLCAWSFTSGNTGELFFGEGSRLTVL.

CDR3 sequence (DNA): TGTGCCATCAGTGAGCTGACAGGGTCCGTTAATGAGCAGTTCTTC. Translating gives CAISELTGSVNEQFF. The rearrangement uses TRBV10-3 and TRBJ2-1, with 7 bases fitting TRBD1. The CDR3 is made up of 15 amino acids. Per the germline V gene, CDR1 is ENHRY and CDR2 is SYGVKD. V was pared by 2 bases and J by 7 bases, with 8 bases of the junction left unmatched.

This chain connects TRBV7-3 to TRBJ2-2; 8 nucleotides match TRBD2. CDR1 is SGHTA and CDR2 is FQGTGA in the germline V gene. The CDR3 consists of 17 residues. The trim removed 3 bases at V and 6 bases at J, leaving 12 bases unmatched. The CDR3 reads CASSFRSGGDSPGELFF. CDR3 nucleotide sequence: TGTGCCAGCAGCTTTCGTTCCGGGGGGGACTCTCCCGGGGAGCTGTTTTTT.

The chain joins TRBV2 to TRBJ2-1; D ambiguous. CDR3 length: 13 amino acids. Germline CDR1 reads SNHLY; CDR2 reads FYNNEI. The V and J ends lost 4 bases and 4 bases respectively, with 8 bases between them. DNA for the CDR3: TGTGCCAGCAGTGCCGAGCCTTACAATGAGCAGTTCTTC. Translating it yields CASSAEPYNEQFF.

Written as DNA, the CDR3 is TGTGCCAGCAGCTTAACCTTCCAAGAGACCCAGTACTTC. This sequence encodes CASSLTFQETQYF. The gene calls are TRBV11-1 and TRBJ2-5, with D uncertain. This CDR3 is built from 13 residues. V was trimmed by 2 bases and J by 1 base, leaving 5 bases between them. CDR1 is SGHAT and CDR2 is FQDESV in the germline V gene (reference sequence).

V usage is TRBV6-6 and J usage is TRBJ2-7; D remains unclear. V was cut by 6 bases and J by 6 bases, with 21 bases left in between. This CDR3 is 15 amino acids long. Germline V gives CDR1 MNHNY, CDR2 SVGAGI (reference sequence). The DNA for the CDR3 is TGTGCCAGCAGCGCCAAAAACCTAGGTATCGGCGAGCAGTACTTC. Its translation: CASSAKNLGIGEQYF.

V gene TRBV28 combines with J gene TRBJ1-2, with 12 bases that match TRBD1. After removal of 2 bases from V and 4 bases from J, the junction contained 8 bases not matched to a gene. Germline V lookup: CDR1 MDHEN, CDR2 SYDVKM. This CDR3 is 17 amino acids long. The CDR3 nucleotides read TGTGCCAGCAGTTTAATGGGACAGGGGGCCTCGGGCTATGGCTACACCTTC. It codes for CASSLMGQGASGYGYTF.

The CDR3 DNA follows: TGTGCCAGCAGGGGACAGGGCCCCATCTCTTGGGAGCAGTACTTC. This translates into CASRGQGPISWEQYF. The rearrangement links TRBV6-5 to TRBJ2-7; the match to TRBD1 covers 9 bases. CDR3 length equals 15 residues. Trimming cost V 6 bases and J 7 bases; bases outside gene matches: 13. CDR1 and CDR2 (germline): MNHEY, SVGAGI.

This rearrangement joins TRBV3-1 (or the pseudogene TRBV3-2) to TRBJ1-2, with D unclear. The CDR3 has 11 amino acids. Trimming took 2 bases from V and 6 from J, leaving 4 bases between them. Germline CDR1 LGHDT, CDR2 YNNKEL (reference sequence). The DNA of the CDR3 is TGTGCCAGCAGCCAAACTGATGGCTACACCTTC. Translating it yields CASSQTDGYTF.

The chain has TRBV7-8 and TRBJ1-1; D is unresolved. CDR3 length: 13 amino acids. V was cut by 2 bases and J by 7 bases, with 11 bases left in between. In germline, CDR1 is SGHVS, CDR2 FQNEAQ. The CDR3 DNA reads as TGTGCCAGCAGCTTAACTCGTGGCGGTGAAGCTTTCTTT. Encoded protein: CASSLTRGGEAFF.

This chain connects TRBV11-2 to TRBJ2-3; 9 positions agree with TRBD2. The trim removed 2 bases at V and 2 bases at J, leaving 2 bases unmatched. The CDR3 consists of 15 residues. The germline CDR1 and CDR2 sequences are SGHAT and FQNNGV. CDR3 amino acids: CASSLLAGATDTQYF. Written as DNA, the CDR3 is TGTGCCAGCAGCTTATTAGCGGGGGCCACAGATACGCAGTATTTT.

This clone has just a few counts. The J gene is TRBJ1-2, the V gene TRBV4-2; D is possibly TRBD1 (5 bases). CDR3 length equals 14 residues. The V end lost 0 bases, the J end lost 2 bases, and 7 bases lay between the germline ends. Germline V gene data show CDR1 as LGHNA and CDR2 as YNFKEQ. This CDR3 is CASSQDGGNYGYTF. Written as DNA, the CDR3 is TGTGCCAGCAGCCAAGATGGGGGGAACTATGGCTACACCTTC.

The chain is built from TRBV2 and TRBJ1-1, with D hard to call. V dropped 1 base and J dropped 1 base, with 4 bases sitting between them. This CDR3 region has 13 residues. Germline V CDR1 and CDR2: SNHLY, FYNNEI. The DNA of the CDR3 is TGTGCCAGCAGTGAAGGGTGGAACACTGAAGCTTTCTTT. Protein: CASSEGWNTEAFF.

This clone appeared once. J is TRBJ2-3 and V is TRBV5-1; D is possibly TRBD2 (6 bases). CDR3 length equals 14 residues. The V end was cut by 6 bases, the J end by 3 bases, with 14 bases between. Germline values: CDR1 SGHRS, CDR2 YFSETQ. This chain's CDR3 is CASTHGGVTDTQYF. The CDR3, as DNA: TGCGCCAGCACCCACGGGGGTGTGACAGATACGCAGTATTTT.

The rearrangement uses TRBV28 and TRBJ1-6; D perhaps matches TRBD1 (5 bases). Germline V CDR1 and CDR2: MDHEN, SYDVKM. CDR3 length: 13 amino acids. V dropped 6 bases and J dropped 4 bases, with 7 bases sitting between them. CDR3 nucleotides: TGTGCCAGCAGACAGGATTATAATTCACCCCTCCACTTT. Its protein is CASRQDYNSPLHF. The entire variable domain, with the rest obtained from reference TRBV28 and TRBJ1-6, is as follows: DVKVTQSSRYLVKRTGEKVFLECVQDMDHENMFWYRQDPGLGLRLIYFSYDVKMKEKGDIPEGYSVSREKKERFSLILESASTNQTSMYLCASRQDYNSPLHFGNGTRLTVT.

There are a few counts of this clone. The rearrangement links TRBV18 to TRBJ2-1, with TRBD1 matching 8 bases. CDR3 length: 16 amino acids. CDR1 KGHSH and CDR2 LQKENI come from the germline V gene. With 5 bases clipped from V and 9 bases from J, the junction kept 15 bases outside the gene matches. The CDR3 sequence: CASSSRQGNTFGEQFF. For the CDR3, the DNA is TGTGCCAGCTCATCTCGACAGGGGAACACCTTTGGTGAGCAGTTCTTC.

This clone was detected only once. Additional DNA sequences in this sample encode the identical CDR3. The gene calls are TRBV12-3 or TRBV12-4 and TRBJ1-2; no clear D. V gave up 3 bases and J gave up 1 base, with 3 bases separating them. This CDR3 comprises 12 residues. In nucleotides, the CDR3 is TGTGCCAGCAGTTTGGGTAACTATGGCTACACCTTC. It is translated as CASSLGNYGYTF.